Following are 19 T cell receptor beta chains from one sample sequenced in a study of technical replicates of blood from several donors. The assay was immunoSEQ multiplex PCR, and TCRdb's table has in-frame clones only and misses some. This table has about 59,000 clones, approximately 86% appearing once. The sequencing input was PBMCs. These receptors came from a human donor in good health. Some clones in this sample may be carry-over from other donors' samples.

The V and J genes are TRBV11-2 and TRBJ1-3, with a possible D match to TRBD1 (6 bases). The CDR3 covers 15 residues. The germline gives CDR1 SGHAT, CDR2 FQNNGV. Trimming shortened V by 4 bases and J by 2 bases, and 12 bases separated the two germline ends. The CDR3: CASSSDRTAGNTIYF. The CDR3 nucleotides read TGTGCCAGCAGCTCCGACAGGACAGCTGGAAACACCATATATTTT.

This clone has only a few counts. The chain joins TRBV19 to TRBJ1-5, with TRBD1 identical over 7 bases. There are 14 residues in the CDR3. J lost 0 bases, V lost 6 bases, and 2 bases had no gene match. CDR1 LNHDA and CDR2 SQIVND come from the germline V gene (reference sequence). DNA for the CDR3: TGTGCCAGTAGAGGGACAGATAGCAATCAGCCCCAGCATTTT. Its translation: CASRGTDSNQPQHF.

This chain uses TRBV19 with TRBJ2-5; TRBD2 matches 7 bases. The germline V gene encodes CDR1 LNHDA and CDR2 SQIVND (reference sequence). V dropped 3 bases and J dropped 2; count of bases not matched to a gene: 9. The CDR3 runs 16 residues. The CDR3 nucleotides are TGTGCCAGTAGTATCGGTGGCGCGGGGGAACAAGAGACCCAGTACTTC. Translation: CASSIGGAGEQETQYF.

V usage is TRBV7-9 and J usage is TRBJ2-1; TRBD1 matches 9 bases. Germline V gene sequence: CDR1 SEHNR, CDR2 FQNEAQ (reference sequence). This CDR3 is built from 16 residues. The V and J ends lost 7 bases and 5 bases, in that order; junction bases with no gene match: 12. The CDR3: CASNSPGTGHNNEQFF. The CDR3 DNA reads TGTGCCAGCAACTCCCCCGGGACAGGGCATAACAATGAGCAGTTCTTC. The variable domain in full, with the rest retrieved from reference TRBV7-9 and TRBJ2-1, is DTGVSQNPRHKITKRGQNVTFRCDPISEHNRLYWYRQTLGQGPEFLTYFQNEAQLEKSRLLSDRFSAERPKGSFSTLEIQRTEQGDSAMYLCASNSPGTGHNNEQFFGPGTRLTVL.

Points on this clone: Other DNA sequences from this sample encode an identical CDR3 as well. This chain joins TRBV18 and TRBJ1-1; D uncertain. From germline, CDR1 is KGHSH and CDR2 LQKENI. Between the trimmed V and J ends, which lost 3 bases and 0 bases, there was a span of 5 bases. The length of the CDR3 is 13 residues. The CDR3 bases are TGTGCCAGCTCACCGAGCTTGAACACTGAAGCTTTCTTT. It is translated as CASSPSLNTEAFF.

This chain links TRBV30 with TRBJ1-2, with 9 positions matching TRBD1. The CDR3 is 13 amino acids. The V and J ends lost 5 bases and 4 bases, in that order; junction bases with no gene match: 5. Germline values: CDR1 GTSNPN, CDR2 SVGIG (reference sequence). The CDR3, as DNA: TGTGCCTGGTCGACAGGGGGGGGCTATGGCTACACCTTC. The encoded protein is CAWSTGGGYGYTF.

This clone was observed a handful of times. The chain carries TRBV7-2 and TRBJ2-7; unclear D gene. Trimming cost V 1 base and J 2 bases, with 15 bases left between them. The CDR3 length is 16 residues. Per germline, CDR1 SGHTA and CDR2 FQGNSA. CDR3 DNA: TGTGCCAGCAGCTTAGATTCCGCGACACCTACCTACGAGCAGTACTTC. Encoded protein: CASSLDSATPTYEQYF.

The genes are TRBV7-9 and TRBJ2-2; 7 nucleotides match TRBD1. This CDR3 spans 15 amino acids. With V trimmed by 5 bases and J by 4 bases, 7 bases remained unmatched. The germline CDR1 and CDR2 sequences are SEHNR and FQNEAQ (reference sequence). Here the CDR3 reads CASSNGQAFTGELFF. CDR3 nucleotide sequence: TGTGCCAGCAGCAACGGACAGGCGTTCACCGGGGAGCTGTTTTTT.

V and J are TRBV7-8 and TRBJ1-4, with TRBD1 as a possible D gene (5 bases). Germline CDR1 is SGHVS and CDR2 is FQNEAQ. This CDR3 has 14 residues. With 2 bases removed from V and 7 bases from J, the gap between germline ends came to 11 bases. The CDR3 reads CASSLRRVGEKLFF. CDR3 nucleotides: TGTGCCAGCAGCTTACGCAGGGTGGGTGAAAAACTGTTTTTT.

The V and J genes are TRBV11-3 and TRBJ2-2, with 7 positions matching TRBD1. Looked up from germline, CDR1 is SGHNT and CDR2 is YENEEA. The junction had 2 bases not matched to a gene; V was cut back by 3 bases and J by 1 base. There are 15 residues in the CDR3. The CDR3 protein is CASSFSGGNTGELFF. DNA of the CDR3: TGTGCCAGCAGCTTCTCAGGGGGGAACACCGGGGAGCTGTTTTTT.

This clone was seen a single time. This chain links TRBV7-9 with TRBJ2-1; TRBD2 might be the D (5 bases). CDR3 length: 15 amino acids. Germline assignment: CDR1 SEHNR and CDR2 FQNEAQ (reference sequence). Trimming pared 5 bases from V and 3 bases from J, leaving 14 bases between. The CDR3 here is CASSQDLRFYNEQFF. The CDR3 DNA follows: TGTGCCAGCAGCCAGGACTTGAGGTTCTACAATGAGCAGTTCTTC.

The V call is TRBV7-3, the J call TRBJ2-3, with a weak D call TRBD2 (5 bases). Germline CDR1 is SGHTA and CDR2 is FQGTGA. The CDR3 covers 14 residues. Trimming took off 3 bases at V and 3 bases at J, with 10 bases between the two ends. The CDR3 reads CASSLDGGTDTQYF. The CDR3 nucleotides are TGTGCCAGCAGCTTGGACGGAGGAACAGATACGCAGTATTTT.

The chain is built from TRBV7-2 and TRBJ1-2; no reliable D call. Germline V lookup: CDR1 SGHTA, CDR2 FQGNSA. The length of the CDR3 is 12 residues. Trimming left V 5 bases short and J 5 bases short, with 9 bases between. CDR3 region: CASSQTGYGYTF. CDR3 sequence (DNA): TGTGCCAGCAGCCAAACGGGATATGGCTACACCTTC.

CDR3 coding DNA: TGTGCCAGCAGCTTGATGGGGCGTATAGCTTTCTTT. Its translation: CASSLMGRIAFF. The rearrangement links TRBV7-2 to TRBJ1-1; D is perhaps TRBD1 (5 bases). There are 12 residues in the CDR3. CDR1 is SGHTA, CDR2 FQGNSA, per germline. Trimming took off 3 bases at V and 10 bases at J, with 12 bases between the two ends.

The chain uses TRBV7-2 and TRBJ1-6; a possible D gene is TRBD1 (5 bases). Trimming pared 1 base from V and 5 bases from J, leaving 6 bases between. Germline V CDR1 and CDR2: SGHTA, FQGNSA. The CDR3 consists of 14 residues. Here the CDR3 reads CASSLGQHNSPLHF. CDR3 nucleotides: TGTGCCAGCAGCTTAGGACAGCATAATTCACCCCTCCACTTT.

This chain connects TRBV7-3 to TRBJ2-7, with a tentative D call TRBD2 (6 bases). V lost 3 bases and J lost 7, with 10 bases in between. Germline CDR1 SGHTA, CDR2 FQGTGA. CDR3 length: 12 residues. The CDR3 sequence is CASSFDGGEQYF. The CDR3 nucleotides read TGTGCCAGCAGCTTTGACGGGGGAGAGCAGTACTTC.

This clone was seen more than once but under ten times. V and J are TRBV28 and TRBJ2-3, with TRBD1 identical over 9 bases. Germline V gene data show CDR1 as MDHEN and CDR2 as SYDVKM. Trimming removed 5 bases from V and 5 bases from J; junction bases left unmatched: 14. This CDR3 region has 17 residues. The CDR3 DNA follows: TGTGCCAGCAGTCCCTCCGGGGGGACAGGGAAGGGAGATACGCAGTATTTT. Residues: CASSPSGGTGKGDTQYF.

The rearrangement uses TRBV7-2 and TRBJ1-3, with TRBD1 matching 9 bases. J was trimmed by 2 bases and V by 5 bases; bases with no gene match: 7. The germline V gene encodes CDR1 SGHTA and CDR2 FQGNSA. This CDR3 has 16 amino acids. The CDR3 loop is CASSPSRDRAGNTIYF. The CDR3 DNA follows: TGTGCCAGCAGCCCGTCCCGGGACAGGGCTGGAAACACCATATATTTT.

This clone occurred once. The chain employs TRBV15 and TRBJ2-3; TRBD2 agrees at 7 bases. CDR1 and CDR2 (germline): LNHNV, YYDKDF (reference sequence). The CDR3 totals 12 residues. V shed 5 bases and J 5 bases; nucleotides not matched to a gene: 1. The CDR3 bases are TGTGCCACCAGCGGCGGGGGAGATACGCAGTATTTT. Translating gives CATSGGGDTQYF.